This T cell receptor beta chain was obtained from a study of blood T cell repertoires in COVID-19. This table comes from immunoSEQ multiplex PCR, and its TCRdb copy is limited to in-frame clones, with some not included. The data contain around 140,000 clones, 84% of them seen just once; the ten biggest clones take up less than 9%. The sequenced sample was peripheral blood. The source of this sequence is a man younger than 45 with COVID-19, enrolled during active disease.

This chain's CDR3 is CASSQGRGLAGGVQFF. CDR3 nucleotide sequence: TGTGCCAGCAGCCAAGGAAGGGGACTAGCGGGAGGTGTGCAGTTCTTC. V gene TRBV3-1 (or the pseudogene TRBV3-2) combines with J gene TRBJ2-1; 15 nucleotides line up with TRBD2. This CDR3 has 16 residues. With V trimmed by 1 base and J by 12 bases, 7 bases remained unmatched. Germline assignment: CDR1 LGHDT and CDR2 YNNKEL (reference sequence).